These T cell receptor beta chains were read from a single sample in a study of blood T cells in healthy people across ages. MiXCR, run by TCRdb on the 5' RACE reads, gives a single entry per CDR3 protein. The sample has some 1.5 million distinct CDR3 sequences, 35% to 45% seen once. Sequencing was performed on blood. These receptors came from a woman under 30 in good health. Each CDR3 is given with its conserved first and last residue. Fields, in order: V gene, D gene, J gene, CDR3 length, clone size, CDR3 DNA, CDR3 protein. The D gene is left open where the match is weak. Rows give clone size only sometimes, using once, few, many, or a class for an expanded clone.

TRBV13,NA,TRBJ1-1,16,NA,TGTGCTAGCAGCTTAGATATAGAGGACCGGAACACTGAAGCTTTCTTT,CASSLDIEDRNTEAFF
TRBV7-8,NA,TRBJ2-7,16,NA,TGTGCCAGCAGCGATCCTTTGGACAGAAGTTCCTACGAGCAGTACTTC,CASSDPLDRSSYEQYF
TRBV7-3,NA,TRBJ2-1,18,few,TGTGCCAGCAGCTCTATGAGCGGAGGGACGCAATCCTACAATGAGCAGTTCTTC,CASSSMSGGTQSYNEQFF
TRBV3-1,NA,TRBJ1-1,15,NA,TGTGCCAGCAGCTCATTAGGGACGGTCGGGACTGAAGCTTTCTTT,CASSSLGTVGTEAFF
TRBV6-6,TRBD1,TRBJ1-1,14,NA,TGTGCCAGCAGGGTACCGGGACAGGGCACTGAAGCTTTCTTT,CASRVPGQGTEAFF
TRBV3-1,NA,TRBJ2-2,15,NA,TGTGCCAGCAGCTACGGGGCGTCTTCGGGCGGGGAGCTGTTTTTT,CASSYGASSGGELFF
TRBV18,NA,TRBJ2-4,16,NA,TGTGCCAGCTCACCACCCTGGGGCCTAGCCAAAAACATTCAGTACTTC,CASSPPWGLAKNIQYF
TRBV5-1,NA,TRBJ2-7,14,few,TGCGCCAGCAGCTTCTCGGAGTGGGGCTACGAGCAGTACTTC,CASSFSEWGYEQYF
TRBV11-2,TRBD1,TRBJ2-4,16,NA,TGTGCCAGCAGCTCAGGGGGCGCCGGGTTGGGAAACATTCAGTACTTC,CASSSGGAGLGNIQYF
TRBV20-1,TRBD2,TRBJ2-1,15,few,TGCAGTGCCAGGCTAGCGGGAGGGCCTCTGGATGAGCAGTTCTTC,CSARLAGGPLDEQFF
TRBV7-8,TRBD2,TRBJ2-1,16,NA,TGTGCCAGCAGTCAACGAGCGGGGGGGCCTCAGAATGAGCAGTTCTTC,CASSQRAGGPQNEQFF
TRBV11-2,NA,TRBJ2-1,12,few,TGTGCCAGCAGTCAAACGGGGACTCAGCAGTTCTTC,CASSQTGTQQFF
TRBV20-1,NA,TRBJ2-7,15,NA,TGCAGTGCTAGAGATAGGCGAGCGGTTCCCTACGAGCAGTACTTC,CSARDRRAVPYEQYF
TRBV20-1,NA,TRBJ2-7,14,NA,TGCAGTGCTAGAAACCCAGGGAAATCCTACGAGCAGTACTTC,CSARNPGKSYEQYF
TRBV12-3/TRBV12-4,NA,TRBJ2-3,14,many,TGTGCCAGCAGTTTGTTGGGGGCCGGGGATACGCAGTATTTT,CASSLLGAGDTQYF
TRBV15,NA,TRBJ2-4,15,NA,TGTGCCACCAGCAGAGATGTGGGGCCGGGTGGTGAGCAGTACTTC,CATSRDVGPGGEQYF
TRBV6-2/TRBV6-3,NA,TRBJ1-6,13,few,TGTGCCAGCACGGCATCGGGTATATCACCCCTCCACTTT,CASTASGISPLHF
TRBV29-1,TRBD2,TRBJ2-7,13,NA,TGCGGCGTTGGTAGCGGGAGCTCCTACGAGCAGTACTTC,CGVGSGSSYEQYF